These 32 T cell receptor beta chains share one sample of origin, sequenced in a study of cytomegalovirus exposure and HLA in healthy donors. Measured with immunoSEQ multiplex PCR; TCRdb has only the in-frame clones, and not every one. The sample yields a few hundred thousand clones, around 86% seen once. Source material: PBMCs. The source of these receptors is a young woman in good health and CMV-seronegative.

The chain joins TRBV18 to TRBJ1-2; possibly TRBD1 for D (6 bases). V was pared by 4 bases and J by 4 bases, with 13 bases between. The CDR3 is 14 amino acids. Per germline, CDR1 KGHSH and CDR2 LQKENI. CDR3 in amino acids: CASSQDTGTYGYTF. The CDR3 DNA is TGTGCCAGCTCACAAGACACAGGGACCTATGGCTACACCTTC.

V and J are TRBV30 and TRBJ1-5, with a possible D match to TRBD1 (6 bases). Germline V gene sequence: CDR1 GTSNPN, CDR2 SVGIG (reference sequence). The CDR3 is made up of 15 amino acids. V dropped 3 bases and J dropped 7 bases, with 19 bases sitting between them. As DNA, the CDR3 is TGTGCCTGGAGCCGACCGGACAGAGCAGGACAGCCCCAGCATTTT. It is translated as CAWSRPDRAGQPQHF.

V is TRBV28 and J is TRBJ2-7, with D possibly being TRBD2 (5 bases). Germline loops: CDR1 MDHEN, CDR2 SYDVKM. The CDR3 is 14 residues long. The V gene lost 1 base and the J gene lost 6 bases, with 13 bases spanning the gap. DNA of the CDR3: TGTGCCAGCAGTTTATACCTAGCAGCTGGCGAGCAGTACTTC. Translated, it gives CASSLYLAAGEQYF.

This clone appeared once. This chain uses TRBV5-4 with TRBJ1-1, with D maybe TRBD1 (6 bases). CDR1 and CDR2 from the germline V gene are SGHNT and YYREEE (reference sequence). V lost 0 bases and J lost 7, with 19 bases in between. The CDR3 covers 16 residues. CDR3 protein: CASSLAVGRGAGEAFF. The CDR3, as DNA: TGTGCCAGCAGCTTGGCCGTCGGTCGGGGGGCGGGTGAAGCTTTCTTT. Full variable domain (outside the CDR3, taken from reference TRBV5-4 and TRBJ1-1): ETGVTQSPTHLIKTRGQQVTLRCSSQSGHNTVSWYQQALGQGPQFIFQYYREEENGRGNFPPRFSGLQFPNYSSELNVNALELDDSALYLCASSLAVGRGAGEAFFGQGTRLTVV.

The V call is TRBV19, the J call TRBJ1-5, with D perhaps matching TRBD1 (6 bases). CDR3 size: 13 residues. Germline V gene lookup returns CDR1 LNHDA and CDR2 SQIVND (reference sequence). Trimming took 7 bases from V and 7 from J, leaving 14 bases between them. The chain's CDR3 is CASKQGQGQPQHF. In DNA form, the CDR3 reads TGTGCCAGTAAACAGGGCCAGGGGCAGCCCCAGCATTTT. Full variable domain (remainder filled in from reference TRBV19 and TRBJ1-5): DGGITQSPKYLFRKEGQNVTLSCEQNLNHDAMYWYRQDPGQGLRLIYYSQIVNDFQKGDIAEGYSVSREKKESFPLTVTSAQKNPTAFYLCASKQGQGQPQHFGDGTRLSIL.

The chain couples TRBV13 to TRBJ2-1, with D perhaps TRBD2 (6 bases). V lost 3 bases and J 6 bases, leaving 15 bases between the germline ends. Germline V gene data show CDR1 as PRHDT and CDR2 as FYEKMQ (reference sequence). The CDR3 consists of 15 residues. CDR3 in DNA: TGTGCCAGCAGCTTCGGGGGTTTTGGGCCCAATGAGCAGTTCTTC. This sequence encodes CASSFGGFGPNEQFF.

The CDR3 nucleotides are TGTGCCTGGAGTGTACTGGGGGGTTCTAGAGGAAACACCATATATTTT. The encoded protein is CAWSVLGGSRGNTIYF. This chain uses TRBV30 with TRBJ1-3, with a tentative D call TRBD1 (5 bases). The germline CDR1 and CDR2 sequences are GTSNPN and SVGIG (reference sequence). Trimming shortened V by 0 bases and J by 4 bases, and 16 bases separated the two germline ends. The CDR3 consists of 16 residues.

This chain connects TRBV7-9 to TRBJ1-5; TRBD1 aligns across 8 bases. The CDR3 sequence is 15 residues long. V was pared by 1 base and J by 4 bases, with 3 bases of the junction left unmatched. Germline CDR1 reads SEHNR; CDR2 reads FQNEAQ (reference sequence). CDR3 sequence: CASSLGGQENQPQHF. The CDR3, as DNA: TGTGCCAGCAGCTTAGGGGGACAGGAGAATCAGCCCCAGCATTTT.

The rearrangement uses TRBV28 and TRBJ2-1, with 10 bases identical to TRBD1. V lost 7 bases and J lost 7; bases outside the gene matches: 10. The CDR3 is 15 amino acids. CDR1 is MDHEN and CDR2 is SYDVKM in the germline V gene. As DNA, the CDR3 is TGTGCCAGCATATTATCCGGGACAGGGGCGAATGAGCAGTTCTTC. This gives the protein CASILSGTGANEQFF.

The chain links TRBV5-1 to TRBJ2-3; 8 bases map to TRBD1. The CDR3 has 15 residues. The V gene's germline CDR1 is SGHRS and CDR2 YFSETQ. V was pared by 0 bases and J by 2 bases, with 2 bases of the junction left unmatched. CDR3 bases: TGCGCCAGCAGCTTGGAGGACAGGGTCACAGATACGCAGTATTTT. Its translation: CASSLEDRVTDTQYF.

This clone came up a few times. The V and J genes are TRBV30 and TRBJ2-7; tentatively, D is TRBD1 (5 bases). Trimming removed 3 bases at V and 0 bases at J, with 6 bases between. The CDR3 runs to 12 residues. The germline CDR1 and CDR2 sequences are GTSNPN and SVGIG (reference sequence). CDR3 sequence (DNA): TGTGCCTGGAGAGGGGTCTCCTACGAGCAGTACTTC. Translated, it gives CAWRGVSYEQYF.

This sequence joins TRBV15 and TRBJ1-5, with D uncertain. Deletions cut 0 bases from V and 6 bases from J, with 6 bases between. CDR3 length: 13 amino acids. Germline lookup yields CDR1 LNHNV and CDR2 YYDKDF (reference sequence). This CDR3 reads CATSRDLSQPQHF. CDR3 nucleotides: TGTGCCACCAGCAGAGATCTCAGTCAGCCCCAGCATTTT.

This chain connects TRBV5-1 to TRBJ2-7; 9 bases line up with TRBD1. Germline trimming cut 5 bases from V and 2 bases from J; bases unmatched to any gene: 17. CDR1 is SGHRS and CDR2 is YFSETQ in the germline V gene. The CDR3 length is 18 residues. The CDR3 DNA sequence: TGCGCCAGCAGTGCCCCAACCTTCGACAGGGGGTTTACCTACGAGCAGTACTTC. Protein: CASSAPTFDRGFTYEQYF.

The chain has TRBV12-2 and TRBJ2-1; the table's D call, TRBD2, has no DNA check behind it. TRBV12-2 is noted as a pseudogene. The CDR3 is 15 residues long. The chain's CDR3 is CASRLAPGSYNEQFF. For the CDR3, the DNA is TGTGCAAGTCGCTTAGCGCCCGGGTCCTACAATGAGCAGTTCTTC.

This chain joins TRBV6-5 and TRBJ1-6; TRBD1 matches at 7 bases. The J segment lost 10 bases and the V segment lost 0 bases, leaving 6 bases of the junction unmatched. The CDR3 loop spans 15 amino acids. Germline CDR1 and CDR2: MNHEY and SVGAGI. The CDR3 region has the DNA TGTGCCAGCAGTTACTCACAGGGGCTTGGCTCACCCCTCCACTTT. Its translation: CASSYSQGLGSPLHF.

V is TRBV4-1 and J is TRBJ2-6; 7 nucleotides match TRBD1. J lost 4 bases, V lost 3 bases, and 9 bases had no gene match. CDR1 MGHRA and CDR2 YSYEKL come from the germline V gene. This CDR3 contains 17 residues. CDR3 nucleotide sequence: TGCGCCAGCAGCCACTCGACAGGGCCCCTCGGGGCCAACGTCCTGACTTTC. Its translation is CASSHSTGPLGANVLTF.

The V gene is TRBV7-2, the J gene TRBJ1-1, with 8 bases aligning to TRBD1. This CDR3 has 16 amino acids. Germline V gene lookup returns CDR1 SGHTA and CDR2 FQGNSA. Trimming removed 5 bases from V and 1 base from J; junction bases left unmatched: 9. CDR3 amino acids: CASSHRQGFGNTEAFF. CDR3 coding DNA: TGTGCCAGCAGCCATAGACAGGGGTTTGGGAACACTGAAGCTTTCTTT.

The genes are TRBV14 and TRBJ1-2, with unresolved D. This CDR3 spans 13 amino acids. Germline values: CDR1 SGHDN, CDR2 FVKESK. The germline V and J ends were trimmed by 4 bases and 8 bases, with 14 bases remaining between them. The CDR3 loop is CASSPFGPVGYTF. The CDR3 nucleotides are TGTGCCAGCAGCCCCTTTGGGCCAGTGGGCTACACCTTC. Using reference TRBV14 and TRBJ1-2 for the parts outside the CDR3, the full variable domain is EAGVTQFPSHSVIEKGQTVTLRCDPISGHDNLYWYRRVMGKEIKFLLHFVKESKQDESGMPNNRFLAERTGGTYSTLKVQPAELEDSGVYFCASSPFGPVGYTFGSGTRLTVV.

This clone has a single count. The rearrangement links TRBV27 to TRBJ2-7; 7 bases are shared with TRBD2. The CDR3 totals 14 residues. Germline loops: CDR1 MNHEY, CDR2 SMNVEV (reference sequence). Germline trimming cut 1 base from V and 8 bases from J; bases unmatched to any gene: 8. DNA of the CDR3: TGTGCCAGCAGTTTATTAGCGGGCGTACGAAAGCAGTACTTC. It specifies CASSLLAGVRKQYF.

The rearrangement uses TRBV18 and TRBJ1-2; 12 nucleotides align to TRBD1. CDR3 length: 14 amino acids. Per the germline V gene, CDR1 is KGHSH and CDR2 is LQKENI. V lost 4 bases, J lost 6 bases, and 3 bases stayed unmatched. CDR3 nucleotide sequence: TGTGCCAGCTCACGGGACAGGGGGCGCGATGGCTACACCTTC. Residues: CASSRDRGRDGYTF.

The chain combines TRBV19 with TRBJ2-3; 7 nucleotides line up with TRBD1. J lost 4 bases, V lost 5 bases, and 6 bases had no gene match. This CDR3 comprises 14 residues. Germline lookup yields CDR1 LNHDA and CDR2 SQIVND (reference sequence). This CDR3 reads CASSSRQGPDTQYF. DNA for the CDR3: TGTGCCAGTAGTTCCCGACAGGGACCAGATACGCAGTATTTT.

The V and J genes are TRBV6-5 and TRBJ2-5; 7 bases fit TRBD1. This CDR3 is built from 13 residues. Germline V gene lookup returns CDR1 MNHEY and CDR2 SVGAGI. The trim removed 6 bases at V and 5 bases at J, leaving 6 bases unmatched. Written as DNA, the CDR3 is TGTGCCAGCAGAAGAACAGGGGACGAGACCCAGTACTTC. Translating gives CASRRTGDETQYF.

The genes are TRBV7-2 and TRBJ1-2, with 11 nucleotides matching TRBD1. From germline, CDR1 is SGHTA and CDR2 FQGNSA. The CDR3 covers 14 residues. The J segment lost 6 bases and the V segment lost 7 bases, leaving 7 bases of the junction unmatched. The CDR3 protein is CASTLGQGANGYTF. CDR3 DNA: TGTGCCAGCACCCTAGGACAGGGGGCTAATGGCTACACCTTC.

The rearrangement uses TRBV6-5 and TRBJ2-7; maybe TRBD1 (5 bases). Germline loops: CDR1 MNHEY, CDR2 SVGAGI. The CDR3 runs 16 residues. The V and J ends lost 2 bases and 0 bases respectively, with 14 bases between them. CDR3 sequence reads: CASSYSQGTISYEQYF. The CDR3, as DNA: TGTGCCAGCAGTTACAGTCAGGGAACGATCTCCTACGAGCAGTACTTC.

The chain joins TRBV19 to TRBJ2-5; D not certain. The germline V and J ends were trimmed by 4 bases and 1 base, with 7 bases remaining between them. Germline CDR1 LNHDA, CDR2 SQIVND (reference sequence). The CDR3 sequence is 13 residues long. CDR3: CASSTVSQETQYF. As DNA, the CDR3 is TGTGCCAGTAGTACAGTTTCCCAAGAGACCCAGTACTTC.

V and J are TRBV30 and TRBJ1-5; 9 nucleotides line up with TRBD1. V shed 0 bases and J 3 bases; nucleotides not matched to a gene: 9. The germline CDR1 and CDR2 sequences are GTSNPN and SVGIG (reference sequence). The CDR3 contains 17 residues. The CDR3 DNA sequence: TGTGCCTGGAGTGTCGGGCCCGGGACAGGGAACAATCAGCCCCAGCATTTT. Residues: CAWSVGPGTGNNQPQHF.

This clone has just a few counts. The chain couples TRBV19 to TRBJ1-2, with TRBD1 matching over 11 bases. The CDR3 has 15 residues. Looked up from germline, CDR1 is LNHDA and CDR2 is SQIVND (reference sequence). J was trimmed by 3 bases and V by 6 bases; bases with no gene match: 6. CDR3 region: CASSERTGGDYGYTF. CDR3 DNA sequence: TGTGCCAGTAGCGAAAGGACAGGGGGCGACTATGGCTACACCTTC. The entire variable domain, with the rest obtained from reference TRBV19 and TRBJ1-2, is as follows: DGGITQSPKYLFRKEGQNVTLSCEQNLNHDAMYWYRQDPGQGLRLIYYSQIVNDFQKGDIAEGYSVSREKKESFPLTVTSAQKNPTAFYLCASSERTGGDYGYTFGSGTRLTVV.

The chain recombines TRBV19 with TRBJ1-2, with D unresolved. Trimming stripped 2 bases from V and 3 bases from J, with 4 bases between. This CDR3 spans 12 amino acids. Germline V gene lookup returns CDR1 LNHDA and CDR2 SQIVND (reference sequence). CDR3 region: CASSISDYGYTF. The CDR3 DNA sequence: TGTGCCAGTAGTATATCGGACTATGGCTACACCTTC. The variable domain in full, completed from reference TRBV19 and TRBJ1-2, reads DGGITQSPKYLFRKEGQNVTLSCEQNLNHDAMYWYRQDPGQGLRLIYYSQIVNDFQKGDIAEGYSVSREKKESFPLTVTSAQKNPTAFYLCASSISDYGYTFGSGTRLTVV.

CDR3 bases: TGTGCCAGCAGCGCGAGCGGAAACACCATATATTTT. The encoded protein is CASSASGNTIYF. The chain combines TRBV9 with TRBJ1-3; no firm D call. Germline CDR1 reads SGDLS; CDR2 reads YYNGEE. The ends were cut back, 3 bases at V and 4 bases at J, with 5 bases in the middle. This CDR3 has 12 amino acids.

This chain links TRBV6-5 with TRBJ2-4; possibly TRBD1 for D (5 bases). V dropped 6 bases and J dropped 1 base, with 10 bases sitting between them. This CDR3 region has 14 residues. Germline CDR1 MNHEY, CDR2 SVGAGI. CDR3 protein: CASSREPAKNIQYF. CDR3 bases: TGTGCCAGCAGCAGGGAACCTGCCAAAAACATTCAGTACTTC.

The rearrangement links TRBV30 to TRBJ1-1, with D possibly being TRBD1 (5 bases). This CDR3 is 15 amino acids long. Trimming took off 3 bases at V and 3 bases at J, with 17 bases between the two ends. Germline V gene data show CDR1 as GTSNPN and CDR2 as SVGIG (reference sequence). The CDR3 DNA follows: TGTGCCTGGAGCGCGGGGGTGGCATGGGACACTGAAGCTTTCTTT. It yields the protein CAWSAGVAWDTEAFF.

The chain links TRBV6-5 to TRBJ2-5, with 9 bases lining up with TRBD1. The trim removed 0 bases at V and 2 bases at J, leaving 4 bases unmatched. This CDR3 region has 16 residues. Germline V CDR1 and CDR2: MNHEY, SVGAGI. CDR3 region: CASSYSGTGIQETQYF. The CDR3 DNA reads TGTGCCAGCAGTTACTCCGGGACAGGGATTCAAGAGACCCAGTACTTC.